One and the same sample provided the 14 T cell receptor beta chains below, sequenced in a study of blood T cell repertoires in COVID-19. The repertoire was sequenced with immunoSEQ multiplex PCR; TCRdb's copy has only in-frame clones and lacks some. The table shows about 270,000 clones, with approximately 84% occurring only once. Sequencing used peripheral blood. The receptors were sampled from a human donor in a cohort sampled during active COVID-19.

The genes are TRBV19 and TRBJ2-5; D may be TRBD2 (5 bases). Germline loops: CDR1 LNHDA, CDR2 SQIVND (reference sequence). V lost 3 bases and J lost 5, with 10 bases in between. The CDR3 is 13 amino acids. CDR3 DNA: TGTGCCAGTAGTATTGAGCAGCGGGAGACCCAGTACTTC. Amino acid sequence: CASSIEQRETQYF. Supplemented by reference TRBV19 and TRBJ2-5, the full variable domain reads DGGITQSPKYLFRKEGQNVTLSCEQNLNHDAMYWYRQDPGQGLRLIYYSQIVNDFQKGDIAEGYSVSREKKESFPLTVTSAQKNPTAFYLCASSIEQRETQYFGPGTRLLVL.

V usage is TRBV5-5 and J usage is TRBJ2-4, with D possibly matching TRBD2 (6 bases). Germline V CDR1 and CDR2: SGHKS, YYEKEE (reference sequence). CDR3 length: 14 residues. With 0 bases removed from V and 8 bases from J, the gap between germline ends came to 12 bases. DNA for the CDR3: TGTGCCAGCAGCTTGGGCGGGGCGATGGACATTCAGTACTTC. This codes for CASSLGGAMDIQYF.

The chain uses TRBV27 and TRBJ1-6; tentative D call: TRBD1 (5 bases). This CDR3 has 13 amino acids. The V end lost 6 bases, the J end lost 10 bases, and 13 bases lay between the germline ends. The V gene's germline CDR1 is MNHEY and CDR2 SMNVEV (reference sequence). CDR3 DNA sequence: TGTGCCAGCAGCAGGGAAAGAGGCTCACCCCTCCACTTT. Amino acid sequence: CASSRERGSPLHF.

This clone is a singleton in its sample. The chain carries TRBV4-1 and TRBJ2-7; 7 bases line up with TRBD2. The CDR3 sequence is 14 residues long. Germline CDR1 reads MGHRA; CDR2 reads YSYEKL. After removal of 7 bases from V and 3 bases from J, the junction contained 9 bases not matched to a gene. The CDR3 here is CASTPGLADYEQYF. For the CDR3, the DNA is TGCGCCAGCACCCCCGGGCTAGCGGACTACGAGCAGTACTTC.

CDR3 sequence: CASSGLAGSTGQFF. CDR3 DNA sequence: TGCGCCAGCAGTGGACTAGCGGGATCTACAGGGCAGTTCTTC. This chain connects TRBV10-1 to TRBJ2-1, with 11 bases fitting TRBD2. The CDR3 contains 14 residues. Trimming removed 4 bases from V and 12 bases from J; junction bases left unmatched: 8. Germline V gene lookup returns CDR1 WNHNN and CDR2 SYGVQD (reference sequence).

The gene calls are TRBV9 and TRBJ1-4; perhaps TRBD1 as D (5 bases). Germline V gene lookup returns CDR1 SGDLS and CDR2 YYNGEE. V was trimmed by 3 bases and J by 6 bases, leaving 15 bases between them. This CDR3 is 15 amino acids long. CDR3 amino acids: CASSAEGRGYEKLFF. The CDR3 region has the DNA TGTGCCAGCAGCGCCGAAGGGAGGGGCTATGAAAAACTGTTTTTT. Complete variable domain (other parts from reference TRBV9 and TRBJ1-4): DSGVTQTPKHLITATGQRVTLRCSPRSGDLSVYWYQQSLDQGLQFLIQYYNGEERAKGNILERFSAQQFPDLHSELNLSSLELGDSALYFCASSAEGRGYEKLFFGSGTQLSVL.

This chain connects TRBV29-1 to TRBJ2-1; the match to TRBD1 covers 7 bases. CDR3 length: 11 residues. Germline lookup yields CDR1 SQVTM and CDR2 ANQGSEA. The ends lost 6 bases at V and 9 bases at J; junction bases unmatched: 5. The CDR3: CSVGTEVEQFF. The CDR3 DNA follows: TGCAGCGTGGGGACAGAGGTTGAGCAGTTCTTC.

In DNA form, the CDR3 reads TGTGCCAGCAGCCAAGAAATCACTAGCTACAATGAGCAGTTCTTC. It encodes CASSQEITSYNEQFF. The gene calls are TRBV3-1 (or the pseudogene TRBV3-2) and TRBJ2-1, with D perhaps matching TRBD2 (5 bases). Germline CDR1 LGHDT, CDR2 YNNKEL (reference sequence). CDR3 length: 15 residues. Trimming removed 0 bases at V and 3 bases at J, with 9 bases between.

This chain uses TRBV6-5 with TRBJ1-2; no clear D gene. The length of the CDR3 is 13 residues. The germline V gene encodes CDR1 MNHEY and CDR2 SVGAGI. V was cut by 11 bases and J by 0 bases, with 13 bases left in between. CDR3 loop: CASRQPTNYGYTF. For the CDR3, the DNA is TGTGCCTCCAGGCAGCCCACTAACTATGGCTACACCTTC.

Only one count was recorded for this clone. The chain has TRBV14 and TRBJ1-4; D may be TRBD1 (6 bases). Trimming stripped 4 bases from V and 8 bases from J, with 11 bases between. This CDR3 has 13 amino acids. Germline V gene sequence: CDR1 SGHDN, CDR2 FVKESK. The CDR3 DNA reads as TGTGCCAGCAGCCGATACAGGGTGGAAAAACTGTTTTTT. This codes for CASSRYRVEKLFF. The full variable domain, in which reference TRBV14 and TRBJ1-4 provide the parts outside the CDR3, is EAGVTQFPSHSVIEKGQTVTLRCDPISGHDNLYWYRRVMGKEIKFLLHFVKESKQDESGMPNNRFLAERTGGTYSTLKVQPAELEDSGVYFCASSRYRVEKLFFGSGTQLSVL.

Here the CDR3 reads CASSQEARRAETQYF. CDR3 nucleotide sequence: TGTGCCAGCAGCCAAGAAGCGCGGAGGGCGGAGACCCAGTACTTC. The rearrangement links TRBV3-1 (or the pseudogene TRBV3-2) to TRBJ2-5; possible D gene TRBD2, 6 bases. This CDR3 has 15 amino acids. The V end was cut by 0 bases, the J end by 5 bases, with 13 bases between. Germline V gives CDR1 LGHDT, CDR2 YNNKEL (reference sequence).

V gene TRBV19 combines with J gene TRBJ1-2; TRBD1 agrees at 8 bases. Trimming took 3 bases from V and 4 from J; bases not matched to a gene: 4. This CDR3 comprises 14 residues. Germline CDR1 and CDR2: LNHDA and SQIVND (reference sequence). CDR3 DNA: TGTGCCAGTAGTATGGGACAGGAAGCCTATGGCTACACCTTC. This encodes CASSMGQEAYGYTF.

The chain links TRBV19 to TRBJ1-2; D is unclear. Deletions cut 5 bases from V and 4 bases from J, with 14 bases between. Germline V gives CDR1 LNHDA, CDR2 SQIVND (reference sequence). The CDR3 is 14 residues long. CDR3 nucleotide sequence: TGTGCCAGTAGTCCCCCGCTAGTTTTCTATGGCTACACCTTC. Translating it yields CASSPPLVFYGYTF.

J is TRBJ2-2 and V is TRBV24-1; TRBD2 matches at 8 bases. The CDR3 extends over 13 amino acids. Trimming took 9 bases from V and 4 from J; bases not matched to a gene: 3. Germline V gives CDR1 KGHDR, CDR2 SFDVKD. CDR3 sequence (DNA): TGTGCCACCCGGGGGGGTGGCACCGGGGAGCTGTTTTTT. Translating it yields CATRGGGTGELFF.